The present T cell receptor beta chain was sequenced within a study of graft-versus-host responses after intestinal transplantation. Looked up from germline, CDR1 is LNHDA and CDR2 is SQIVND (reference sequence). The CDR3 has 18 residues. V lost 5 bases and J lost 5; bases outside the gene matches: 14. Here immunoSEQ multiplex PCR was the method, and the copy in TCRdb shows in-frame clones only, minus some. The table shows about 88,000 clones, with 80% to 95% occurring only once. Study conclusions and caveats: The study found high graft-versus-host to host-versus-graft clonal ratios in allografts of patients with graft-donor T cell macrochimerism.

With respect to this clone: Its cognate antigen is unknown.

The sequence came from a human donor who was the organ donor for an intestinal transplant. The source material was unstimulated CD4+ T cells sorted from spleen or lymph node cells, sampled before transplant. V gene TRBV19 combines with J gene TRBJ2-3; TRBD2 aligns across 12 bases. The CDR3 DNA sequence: TGTGCCAGTAGTGTCACCCTTTCTAGCGGGGGGGCCGGAGATACGCAGTATTTT. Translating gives CASSVTLSSGGAGDTQYF.